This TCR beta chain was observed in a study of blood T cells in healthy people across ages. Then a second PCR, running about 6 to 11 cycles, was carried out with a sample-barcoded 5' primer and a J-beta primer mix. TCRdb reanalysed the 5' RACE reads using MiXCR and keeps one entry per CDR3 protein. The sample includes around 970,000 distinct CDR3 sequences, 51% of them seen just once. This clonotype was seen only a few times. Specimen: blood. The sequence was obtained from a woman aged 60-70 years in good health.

The CDR3 sequence: CASSLVRSLDTQYF. The CDR3 nucleotides read TGTGCCAGCAGCTTAGTTAGGTCTCTGGATACGCAGTATTTT. This chain connects TRBV11-2 to TRBJ2-3, with D unclear. The V gene lost 1 base and the J gene lost 6 bases, with 11 bases spanning the gap. The CDR3 spans 14 residues. Per the germline V gene, CDR1 is SGHAT and CDR2 is FQNNGV.